This T cell receptor beta chain was sequenced in a study of blood T cell repertoires in COVID-19. The V end lost 4 bases, the J end lost 4 bases, and 8 bases lay between the germline ends. The germline V gene has CDR1 SGHTA and CDR2 FQGNSA. The CDR3 sequence is 12 residues long. Sequencing used immunoSEQ multiplex PCR; TCRdb keeps in-frame clones, though not all of them. The sample has roughly 40,000 clones, approximately 90% seen once. Sequences were obtained from peripheral blood. The sequence came from a man in his fifties with COVID-19, enrolled during active disease. This chain joins TRBV7-2 and TRBJ2-7; the D gene is possibly TRBD1 (6 bases). CDR3 loop: CASSSTGYEQYF. The CDR3 DNA follows: TGTGCCAGCAGCTCAACAGGGTACGAGCAGTACTTC.